This T cell receptor (beta chain) was observed in a study of vaccination effects on CD4 cells after COVID-19. Study-level findings and limits: No early post-infection timepoints were available in the study, which also included few convalescent patients. Common cold coronavirus cross-reactivity was shown by only 1 of 255 vaccine-induced clones in healthy vaccinees.

Using viral peptide pools, the ViraFEST assay grew out antigen-specific CD4+ T cells prior to sequencing. Cultured cells yielded isolated CD4+ T cells after less than 11 days. All vaccine recipients tested negative for nucleocapsid antibodies and had never contracted SARS-CoV-2 infection. For each well, about 2 million PBMC were cultured with 8.5 to 10 IU/ml IL-2 and roughly 9.2 ug/ml peptides. Sequencing used immunoSEQ multiplex PCR; TCRdb keeps in-frame clones, though not all of them. Here the sample spans 71,000 or so clones, around 76% being singletons. Remarks on this clone: Its antigen is as yet unknown.

This sample comprised CD4+ T cells from PBMCs cultured with HCoV-OC43 spike peptides, obtained before COVID-19 vaccination. Subset denoted: HCoV-OC43 spike overlapping peptide pool stimulation. The receptor's source is a human donor who received a COVID-19 vaccine.

The DNA of the CDR3 is TGCGCCAGCAGTCTATTTCCGGGGCCGGCCTCTGGAAACACCATATATTTT. Residues: CASSLFPGPASGNTIYF. The chain couples TRBV4-1 to TRBJ1-3, with D possibly being TRBD1 (5 bases). From germline, CDR1 is MGHRA and CDR2 YSYEKL. V was cut by 6 bases and J by 0 bases, with 18 bases left in between. This CDR3 comprises 17 residues.